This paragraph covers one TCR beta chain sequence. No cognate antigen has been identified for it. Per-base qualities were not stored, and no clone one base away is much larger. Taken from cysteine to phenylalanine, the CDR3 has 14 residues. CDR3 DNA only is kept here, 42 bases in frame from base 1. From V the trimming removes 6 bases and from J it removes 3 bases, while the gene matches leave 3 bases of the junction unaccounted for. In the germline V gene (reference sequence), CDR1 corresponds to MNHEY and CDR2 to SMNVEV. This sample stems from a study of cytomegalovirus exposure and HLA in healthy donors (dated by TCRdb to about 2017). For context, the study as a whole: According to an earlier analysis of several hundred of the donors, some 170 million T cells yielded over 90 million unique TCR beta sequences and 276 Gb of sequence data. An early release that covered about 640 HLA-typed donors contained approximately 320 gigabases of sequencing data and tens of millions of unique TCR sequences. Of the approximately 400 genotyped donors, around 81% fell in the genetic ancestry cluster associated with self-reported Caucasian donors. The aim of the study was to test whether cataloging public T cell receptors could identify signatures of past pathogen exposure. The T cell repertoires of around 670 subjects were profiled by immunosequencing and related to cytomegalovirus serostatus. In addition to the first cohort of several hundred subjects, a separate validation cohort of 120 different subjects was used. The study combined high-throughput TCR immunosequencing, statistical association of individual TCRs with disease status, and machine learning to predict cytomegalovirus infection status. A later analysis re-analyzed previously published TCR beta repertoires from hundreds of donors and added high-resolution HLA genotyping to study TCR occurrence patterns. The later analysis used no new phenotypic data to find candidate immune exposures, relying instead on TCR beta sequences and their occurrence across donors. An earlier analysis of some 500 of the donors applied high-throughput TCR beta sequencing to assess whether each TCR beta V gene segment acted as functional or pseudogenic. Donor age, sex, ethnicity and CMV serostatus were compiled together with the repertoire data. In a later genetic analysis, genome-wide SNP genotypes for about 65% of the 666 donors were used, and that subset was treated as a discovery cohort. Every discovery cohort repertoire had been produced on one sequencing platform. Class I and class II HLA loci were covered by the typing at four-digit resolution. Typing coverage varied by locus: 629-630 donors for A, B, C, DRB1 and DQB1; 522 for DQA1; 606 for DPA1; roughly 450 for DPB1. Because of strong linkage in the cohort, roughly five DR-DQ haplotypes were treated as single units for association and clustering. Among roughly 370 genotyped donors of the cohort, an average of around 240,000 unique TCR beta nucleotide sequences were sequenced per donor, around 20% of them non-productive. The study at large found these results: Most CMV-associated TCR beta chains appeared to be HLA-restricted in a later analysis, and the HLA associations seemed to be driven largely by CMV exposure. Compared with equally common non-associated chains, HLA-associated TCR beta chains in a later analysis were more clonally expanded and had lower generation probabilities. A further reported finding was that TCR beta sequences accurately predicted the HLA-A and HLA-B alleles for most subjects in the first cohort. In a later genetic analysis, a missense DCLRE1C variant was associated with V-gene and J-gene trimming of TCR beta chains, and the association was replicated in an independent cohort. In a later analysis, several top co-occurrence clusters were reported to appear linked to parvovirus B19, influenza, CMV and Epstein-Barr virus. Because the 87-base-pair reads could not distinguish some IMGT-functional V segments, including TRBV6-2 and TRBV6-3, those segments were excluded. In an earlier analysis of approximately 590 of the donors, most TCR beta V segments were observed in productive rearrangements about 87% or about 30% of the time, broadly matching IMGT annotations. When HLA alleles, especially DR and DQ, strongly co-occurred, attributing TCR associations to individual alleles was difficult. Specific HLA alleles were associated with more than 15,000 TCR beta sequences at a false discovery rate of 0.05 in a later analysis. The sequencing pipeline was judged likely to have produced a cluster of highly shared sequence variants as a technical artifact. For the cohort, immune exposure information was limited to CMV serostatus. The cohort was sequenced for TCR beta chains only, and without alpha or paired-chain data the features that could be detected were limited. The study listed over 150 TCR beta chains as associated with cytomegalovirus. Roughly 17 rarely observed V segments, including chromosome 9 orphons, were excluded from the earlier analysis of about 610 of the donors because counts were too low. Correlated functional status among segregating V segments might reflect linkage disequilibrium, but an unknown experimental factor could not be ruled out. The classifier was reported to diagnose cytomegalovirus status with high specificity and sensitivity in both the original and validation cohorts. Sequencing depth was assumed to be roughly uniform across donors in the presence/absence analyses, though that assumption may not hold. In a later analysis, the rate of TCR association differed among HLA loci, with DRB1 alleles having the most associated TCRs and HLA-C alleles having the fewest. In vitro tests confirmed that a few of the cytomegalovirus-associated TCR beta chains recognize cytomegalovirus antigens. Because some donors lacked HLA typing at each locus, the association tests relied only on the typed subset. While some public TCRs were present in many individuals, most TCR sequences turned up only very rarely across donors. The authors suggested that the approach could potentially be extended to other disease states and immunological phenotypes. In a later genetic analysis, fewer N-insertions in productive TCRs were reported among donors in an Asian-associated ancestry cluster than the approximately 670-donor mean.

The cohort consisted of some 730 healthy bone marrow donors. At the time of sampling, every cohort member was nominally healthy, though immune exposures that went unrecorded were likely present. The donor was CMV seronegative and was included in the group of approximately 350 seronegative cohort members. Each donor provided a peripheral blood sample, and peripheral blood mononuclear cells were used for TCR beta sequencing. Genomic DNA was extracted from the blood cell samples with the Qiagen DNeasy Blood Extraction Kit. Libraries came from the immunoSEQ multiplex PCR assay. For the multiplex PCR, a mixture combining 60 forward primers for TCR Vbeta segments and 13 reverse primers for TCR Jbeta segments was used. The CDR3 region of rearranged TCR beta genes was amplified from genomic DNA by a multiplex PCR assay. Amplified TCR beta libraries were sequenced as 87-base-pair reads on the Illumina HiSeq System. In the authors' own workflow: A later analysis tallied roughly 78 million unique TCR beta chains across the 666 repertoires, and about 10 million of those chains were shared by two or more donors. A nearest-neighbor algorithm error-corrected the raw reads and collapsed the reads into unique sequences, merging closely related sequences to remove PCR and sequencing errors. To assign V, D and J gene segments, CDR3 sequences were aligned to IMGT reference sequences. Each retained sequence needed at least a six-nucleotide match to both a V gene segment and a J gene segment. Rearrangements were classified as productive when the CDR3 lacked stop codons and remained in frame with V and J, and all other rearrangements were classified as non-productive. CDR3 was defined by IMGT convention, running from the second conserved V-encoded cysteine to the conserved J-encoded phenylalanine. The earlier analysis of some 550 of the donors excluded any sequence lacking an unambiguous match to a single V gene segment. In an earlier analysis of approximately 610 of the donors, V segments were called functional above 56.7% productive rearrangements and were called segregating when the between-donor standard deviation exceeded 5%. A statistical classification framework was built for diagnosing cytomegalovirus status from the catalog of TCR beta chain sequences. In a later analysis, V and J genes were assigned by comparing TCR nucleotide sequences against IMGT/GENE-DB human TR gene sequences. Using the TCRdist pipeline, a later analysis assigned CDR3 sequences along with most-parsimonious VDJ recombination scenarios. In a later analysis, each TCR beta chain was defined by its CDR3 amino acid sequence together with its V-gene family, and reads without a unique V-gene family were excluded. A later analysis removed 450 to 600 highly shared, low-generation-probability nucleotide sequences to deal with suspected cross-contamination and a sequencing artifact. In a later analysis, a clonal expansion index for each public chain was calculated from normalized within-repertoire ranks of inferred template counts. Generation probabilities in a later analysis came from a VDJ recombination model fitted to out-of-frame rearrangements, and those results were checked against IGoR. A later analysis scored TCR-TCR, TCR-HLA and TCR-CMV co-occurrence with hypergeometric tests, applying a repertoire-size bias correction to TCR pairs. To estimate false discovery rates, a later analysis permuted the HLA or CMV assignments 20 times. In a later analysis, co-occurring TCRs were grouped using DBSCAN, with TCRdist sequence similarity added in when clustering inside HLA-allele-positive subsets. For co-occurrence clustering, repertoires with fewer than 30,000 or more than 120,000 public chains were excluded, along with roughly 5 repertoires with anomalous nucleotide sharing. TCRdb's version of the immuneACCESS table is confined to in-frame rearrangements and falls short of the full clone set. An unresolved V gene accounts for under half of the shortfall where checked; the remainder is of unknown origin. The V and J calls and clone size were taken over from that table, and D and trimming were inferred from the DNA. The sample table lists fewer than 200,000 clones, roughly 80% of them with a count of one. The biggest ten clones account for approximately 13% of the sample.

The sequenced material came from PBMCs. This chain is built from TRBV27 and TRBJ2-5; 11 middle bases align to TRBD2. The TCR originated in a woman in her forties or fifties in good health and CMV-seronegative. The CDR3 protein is CASSPGLAEETQYF. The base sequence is TGTGCCAGCAGCCCGGGACTAGCGGAAGAGACCCAGTACTTC.